Sequencing of this T cell receptor beta chain was carried out in a study of T cells in tuberculosis. Study-level points and caveats: Active tuberculosis cases were adults; controls were adolescents.

Germline V gives CDR1 SGHVS, CDR2 FNYEAQ. With 0 bases removed from V and 0 bases from J, the gap between germline ends came to 11 bases. The CDR3 is 16 residues long. The protocol was immunoSEQ multiplex PCR, while the TCRdb copy is restricted to in-frame clones and leaves out a portion. The sample shows roughly 34,000 clones, roughly 95% of them seen only once. Points on this clone: Antigen: not known.

The J gene is TRBJ2-5, the V gene TRBV7-6, with a weak D call TRBD2 (5 bases). The origin of this receptor is a donor aged 10-29 years with latent tuberculosis or without tuberculosis infection. The specimen sequenced was PBMCs. The CDR3 loop reads CASSLAAGRHQETQYF. The CDR3 bases are TGTGCCAGCAGCTTAGCGGCGGGCCGGCACCAAGAGACCCAGTACTTC.